This T cell receptor beta chain was found in a study of human T cells and chemical hapten exposure. Trimming took 0 bases from V and 12 from J; bases not matched to a gene: 13. Germline lookup yields CDR1 KGHSY and CDR2 FQNENV. The CDR3 is made up of 15 amino acids. The time point is: healthy volunteer bleed at 6 weeks. Whole blood that had not been fractionated was the source of extracted total RNA. TCRdb redid the calling of the RACE reads with MiXCR, one entry per CDR3 protein. Found here are around 80,000 distinct CDR3 sequences, over 7% of them singletons; the top ten hold approximately 1.5%. The genes are TRBV16 and TRBJ2-7; 8 nucleotides line up with TRBD1. The sequenced sample was whole blood. This TCR was sampled from a male donor in good health. Some clones in this sample may be carry-over from other donors' samples. The CDR3 here is CASSQSGRGLPLGYF. In DNA form, the CDR3 reads TGTGCCAGCAGCCAATCCGGCAGGGGGCTGCCCCTAGGGTACTTC.